The 26 T cell receptor beta chains given below trace back to one sample, sequenced in a study of cytomegalovirus exposure and HLA in healthy donors. PCR primers comprised 60 Vbeta and 13 Jbeta primers. The assay was immunoSEQ multiplex PCR, and TCRdb's table has in-frame clones only and misses some. The sample has roughly 150,000 clones, 70% to 80% seen once; the top ten hold about 9.1%. The sequencing input was PBMCs. These TCRs come from a man in his late teens or twenties in good health and CMV-seropositive.

This rearrangement joins TRBV27 to TRBJ2-1; 11 bases line up with TRBD2. With V trimmed by 5 bases and J by 2 bases, 8 bases remained unmatched. The CDR3 totals 17 residues. Germline CDR1 is MNHEY and CDR2 is SMNVEV (reference sequence). The CDR3 protein is CASSPGLADGPYNEQFF. DNA of the CDR3: TGTGCCAGCAGTCCGGGACTAGCGGACGGGCCCTACAATGAGCAGTTCTTC.

Only one count was recorded for this clone. This chain connects TRBV7-3 to TRBJ1-2; 9 nucleotides line up with TRBD1. J gave up 1 base and V 5 bases, and 5 bases lay outside the gene matches. This CDR3 is built from 15 residues. Germline CDR1 reads SGHTA; CDR2 reads FQGTGA. The CDR3 reads CASSPGTGINYGYTF. The CDR3 DNA reads as TGTGCCAGCAGCCCAGGGACAGGGATTAACTATGGCTACACCTTC.

The rearrangement uses TRBV15 and TRBJ1-4; no definite D call. Trimming pared 3 bases from V and 5 bases from J, leaving 13 bases between. The CDR3 is made up of 15 amino acids. CDR1 LNHNV and CDR2 YYDKDF come from the germline V gene (reference sequence). This CDR3 reads CATSRDRAGNEKLFF. CDR3 bases: TGTGCCACCAGCAGGGATAGGGCGGGGAATGAAAAACTGTTTTTT.

The chain joins TRBV19 to TRBJ2-7, with TRBD2 as a possible D gene (5 bases). Looked up from germline, CDR1 is LNHDA and CDR2 is SQIVND (reference sequence). This CDR3 spans 15 amino acids. V lost 4 bases and J 1 base, leaving 14 bases between the germline ends. CDR3 in DNA: TGTGCCAGTAGTACCCTTTATGAGGGATCCTACGAGCAGTACTTC. This codes for CASSTLYEGSYEQYF.

The J gene is TRBJ2-3, the V gene TRBV12-5; D gene uncertain. V lost 1 base and J 4 bases, leaving 9 bases between the germline ends. This CDR3 has 14 amino acids. Germline V gene lookup returns CDR1 LGHNT and CDR2 FRNRAP. Here the CDR3 reads CASGLDNNADTQYF. In DNA, the CDR3 is TGTGCTAGTGGTTTGGACAACAATGCAGATACGCAGTATTTT.

This chain joins TRBV7-9 and TRBJ1-4; 9 nucleotides align to TRBD1. Looked up from germline, CDR1 is SEHNR and CDR2 is FQNEAQ (reference sequence). This CDR3 region has 18 residues. The V gene end was trimmed by 4 bases and the J gene end by 0 bases; junction bases not matched to a gene: 9. CDR3 region: CASSSRQGETATNEKLFF. For the CDR3, the DNA is TGTGCCAGCAGCTCTAGACAGGGGGAAACAGCAACTAATGAAAAACTGTTTTTT.

The chain is built from TRBV13 and TRBJ1-1; D is unresolved. The CDR3 contains 14 residues. CDR1 and CDR2 (germline): PRHDT, FYEKMQ (reference sequence). The germline V and J ends were trimmed by 0 bases and 0 bases, with 5 bases remaining between them. The DNA of the CDR3 is TGTGCCAGCAGCTTAGGTCAGGTGAACACTGAAGCTTTCTTT. It specifies CASSLGQVNTEAFF. The full variable domain, with the rest looked up from reference TRBV13 and TRBJ1-1, is AAGVIQSPRHLIKEKRETATLKCYPIPRHDTVYWYQQGPGQDPQFLISFYEKMQSDKGSIPDRFSAQQFSDYHSELNMSSLELGDSALYFCASSLGQVNTEAFFGQGTRLTVV.

The chain has TRBV5-1 and TRBJ2-2, with TRBD2 matching 8 bases. The V gene end was trimmed by 5 bases and the J gene end by 6 bases; junction bases not matched to a gene: 6. The CDR3 sequence is 14 residues long. The germline V gene has CDR1 SGHRS and CDR2 YFSETQ. The chain's CDR3 is CASSVREGPGELFF. Written as DNA, the CDR3 is TGCGCCAGCAGTGTTCGGGAGGGCCCCGGGGAGCTGTTTTTT.

This chain connects TRBV27 to TRBJ1-5; no firm D call. This CDR3 has 13 residues. Germline CDR1 reads MNHEY; CDR2 reads SMNVEV (reference sequence). The ends were cut back, 8 bases at V and 3 bases at J, with 11 bases in the middle. CDR3 DNA: TGTGCCAGCGGACGGGGTTTCAATCAGCCCCAGCATTTT. Translating gives CASGRGFNQPQHF.

This clone was recorded only once. The chain links TRBV7-9 to TRBJ1-4; D may be TRBD1 (5 bases). Germline CDR1 and CDR2: SEHNR and FQNEAQ (reference sequence). Trimming pared 4 bases from V and 11 bases from J, leaving 14 bases between. The CDR3 covers 13 residues. The CDR3 loop is CASSWGDDIKLFF. CDR3 DNA sequence: TGTGCCAGCAGCTGGGGGGACGATATCAAACTGTTTTTT. Drawing the rest from reference TRBV7-9 and TRBJ1-4, the complete variable domain is DTGVSQNPRHKITKRGQNVTFRCDPISEHNRLYWYRQTLGQGPEFLTYFQNEAQLEKSRLLSDRFSAERPKGSFSTLEIQRTEQGDSAMYLCASSWGDDIKLFFGSGTQLSVL.

This chain connects TRBV2 to TRBJ2-3, with a possible D match to TRBD1 (6 bases). Germline CDR1 reads SNHLY; CDR2 reads FYNNEI. The CDR3 extends over 19 amino acids. Trimming stripped 8 bases from V and 4 bases from J, with 31 bases between. The CDR3 region is CASRVRVRVGAVVADTQYF. CDR3 bases: TGTGCCAGCCGGGTCAGGGTAAGAGTGGGGGCCGTGGTAGCAGATACGCAGTATTTT.

The V and J genes are TRBV5-6 and TRBJ2-4; 7 bases fit TRBD1. Germline V gene lookup returns CDR1 SGHDT and CDR2 YYEEEE. The J segment lost 8 bases and the V segment lost 4 bases, leaving 9 bases of the junction unmatched. This CDR3 comprises 14 residues. The CDR3 DNA reads TGTGCCAGCAGCCCCACAGGGGTCGTAGACATTCAGTACTTC. This translates into CASSPTGVVDIQYF.

The chain employs TRBV5-1 and TRBJ1-1; D call uncertain. V was clipped by 0 bases and J by 6 bases, with 6 bases between them. CDR1 is SGHRS and CDR2 is YFSETQ in the germline V gene. The CDR3 consists of 12 residues. The DNA for the CDR3 is TGCGCCAGCAGCTTGGGGCAGGCTGAAGCTTTCTTT. Encoded protein: CASSLGQAEAFF.

The J gene is TRBJ1-5, the V gene TRBV27; D may be TRBD1 (6 bases). V dropped 6 bases and J dropped 4 bases, with 10 bases sitting between them. CDR1 MNHEY and CDR2 SMNVEV come from the germline V gene (reference sequence). The CDR3 totals 13 residues. CDR3 sequence: CASRTGRNQPQHF. The CDR3 bases are TGTGCCAGCAGGACAGGACGAAATCAGCCCCAGCATTTT.

The chain recombines TRBV5-1 with TRBJ2-3; D perhaps matches TRBD1 (7 bases). The length of the CDR3 is 14 residues. Germline loops: CDR1 SGHRS, CDR2 YFSETQ. V was clipped by 3 bases and J by 6 bases, with 14 bases between them. The CDR3 DNA reads as TGCGCCAGCAGCTGGACAGGCGGGAAGGATACGCAGTATTTT. Translated: CASSWTGGKDTQYF.

The genes are TRBV6-1 and TRBJ2-3, with 10 bases aligning to TRBD1. This CDR3 is 15 amino acids long. Germline assignment: CDR1 MNHNS and CDR2 SASEGT. J was trimmed by 5 bases and V by 5 bases; bases with no gene match: 7. CDR3 loop: CASSRQGAKVDTQYF. The CDR3 DNA is TGTGCCAGCAGTAGACAGGGGGCAAAGGTAGATACGCAGTATTTT.

The chain combines TRBV6-1 with TRBJ2-7, with a weak D call TRBD2 (6 bases). Trimming stripped 6 bases from V and 7 bases from J, with 19 bases between. This CDR3 region has 14 residues. Germline V gene sequence: CDR1 MNHNS, CDR2 SASEGT. The CDR3 DNA sequence: TGTGCCAGCAGCCTACAGGCTGGGGGGACTGAGCAGTACTTC. This gives the protein CASSLQAGGTEQYF.

There are a few counts of this clone. CDR3 amino acids: CASSLISGVRDTQYF. CDR3 nucleotides: TGTGCCAGCAGCTTAATTAGCGGGGTGCGGGATACGCAGTATTTT. The chain has TRBV7-8 and TRBJ2-3; 8 bases agree with TRBD2. CDR3 length: 15 amino acids. The germline V gene encodes CDR1 SGHVS and CDR2 FQNEAQ. The V segment lost 2 bases and the J segment 6 bases; nucleotides outside the gene matches: 7.

The J gene is TRBJ2-3, the V gene TRBV27, with a weak D call TRBD2 (5 bases). V gave up 5 bases and J gave up 3 bases, with 18 bases separating them. The CDR3 runs to 16 residues. Germline CDR1 is MNHEY and CDR2 is SMNVEV (reference sequence). The CDR3 here is CASSPLARVETDTQYF. For the CDR3, the DNA is TGTGCCAGCAGTCCCCTCGCGAGGGTAGAAACAGATACGCAGTATTTT.

The chain is built from TRBV18 and TRBJ1-4; D gene unclear. The CDR3 loop spans 15 amino acids. With 1 base removed from V and 0 bases from J, the gap between germline ends came to 6 bases. CDR1 is KGHSH, CDR2 LQKENI, per germline. This CDR3 is CASSPRVATNEKLFF. CDR3 in DNA: TGTGCCAGCTCACCACGCGTGGCAACTAATGAAAAACTGTTTTTT.

This sequence joins TRBV18 and TRBJ2-7; D may be TRBD1 (6 bases). There are 13 residues in the CDR3. Trimming stripped 8 bases from V and 1 base from J, with 12 bases between. CDR1 and CDR2 (germline): KGHSH, LQKENI. The CDR3 is CASTTGRSYEQYF. CDR3 sequence (DNA): TGTGCCAGCACTACAGGGAGATCCTACGAGCAGTACTTC.

This chain links TRBV28 with TRBJ1-1; D is perhaps TRBD1 (6 bases). The CDR3 consists of 15 residues. Per germline, CDR1 MDHEN and CDR2 SYDVKM. Deletions cut 7 bases from V and 3 bases from J, with 18 bases between. This chain's CDR3 is CASITGGMLDTEAFF. The CDR3 coding sequence is TGTGCCAGCATAACGGGGGGCATGTTGGACACTGAAGCTTTCTTT.

The chain couples TRBV27 to TRBJ1-2; TRBD1 matches at 9 bases. The V and J ends lost 6 bases and 3 bases, in that order; junction bases with no gene match: 8. The length of the CDR3 is 15 residues. Germline-derived CDR1 and CDR2 are MNHEY and SMNVEV (reference sequence). For the CDR3, the DNA is TGTGCCAGCAGGCTGGACAGGGGAGGATACTATGGCTACACCTTC. Protein sequence: CASRLDRGGYYGYTF.

The table lists this clone with a few counts. V is TRBV6-5 and J is TRBJ2-7; 9 positions agree with TRBD1. The CDR3 runs 12 residues. Germline CDR1 and CDR2: MNHEY and SVGAGI. With V trimmed by 8 bases and J by 8 bases, 7 bases remained unmatched. CDR3 residues: CASGDRELQQYF. The CDR3 DNA follows: TGTGCCAGCGGGGACAGGGAATTGCAGCAGTACTTC.

This chain connects TRBV5-4 to TRBJ2-6; 10 bases map to TRBD1. Per the germline V gene, CDR1 is SGHNT and CDR2 is YYREEE (reference sequence). The V segment lost 5 bases and the J segment 0 bases; nucleotides outside the gene matches: 8. CDR3 length: 18 residues. The CDR3 spells CASSSPGQGTSGANVLTF. The CDR3 DNA sequence: TGTGCCAGCAGTAGTCCGGGACAGGGGACCTCTGGGGCCAACGTCCTGACTTTC. The entire variable domain, with the rest obtained from reference TRBV5-4 and TRBJ2-6, is as follows: ETGVTQSPTHLIKTRGQQVTLRCSSQSGHNTVSWYQQALGQGPQFIFQYYREEENGRGNFPPRFSGLQFPNYSSELNVNALELDDSALYLCASSSPGQGTSGANVLTFGAGSRLTVL.

In regard to this clone: Other DNA sequences in the same sample also yield this CDR3. The V and J genes are TRBV27 and TRBJ1-5; 8 bases map to TRBD1. The CDR3 runs to 14 residues. Trimming took 3 bases from V and 3 from J; bases not matched to a gene: 1. Germline values: CDR1 MNHEY, CDR2 SMNVEV (reference sequence). CDR3 in amino acids: CASSLTGDNQPQHF. In DNA form, the CDR3 reads TGTGCCAGCAGTTTGACAGGGGACAATCAGCCCCAGCATTTT.